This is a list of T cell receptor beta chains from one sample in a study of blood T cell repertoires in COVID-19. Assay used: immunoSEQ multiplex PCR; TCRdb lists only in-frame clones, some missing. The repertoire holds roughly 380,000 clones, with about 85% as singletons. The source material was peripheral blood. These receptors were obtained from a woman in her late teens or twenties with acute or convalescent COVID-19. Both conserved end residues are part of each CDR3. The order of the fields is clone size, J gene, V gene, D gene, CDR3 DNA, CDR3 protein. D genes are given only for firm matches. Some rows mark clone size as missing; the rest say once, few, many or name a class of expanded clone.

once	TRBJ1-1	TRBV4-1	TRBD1	TGCGCCAGCAGCCAAGTCCTAGGACAGGGGAACACTGAAGCTTTCTTT	CASSQVLGQGNTEAFF
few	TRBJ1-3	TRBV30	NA	TGTGCCTGGAGTGTGGGGGGCTCTGGAAACACCATATATTTT	CAWSVGGSGNTIYF
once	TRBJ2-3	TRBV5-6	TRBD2	TGTGCCAGCAGATCTAACACTGGCGGGAGGCCGCTGGATACGCAGTATTTT	CASRSNTGGRPLDTQYF
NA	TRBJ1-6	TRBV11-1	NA	TGTGCCAGCAGAGAAGACGTGGGAGATAATTCACCCCTCCACTTT	CASREDVGDNSPLHF
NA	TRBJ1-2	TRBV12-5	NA	TGTGCTAGTGGTCCCAGCTCGGGGTTACCATTCTTC	CASGPSSGLPFF
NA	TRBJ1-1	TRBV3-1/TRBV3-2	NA	TGTGCCAGCAGCCAATGGGGGCGGGAAGCTTTCTTT	CASSQWGREAFF
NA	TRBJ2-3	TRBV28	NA	TGTGCCAGCAGTTCGGAAGAGGGTGGGAGGGATACGCAGTATTTT	CASSSEEGGRDTQYF
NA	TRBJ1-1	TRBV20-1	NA	TGCAGTGTGTCGGTGAACACTGAAGCTTTCTTT	CSVSVNTEAFF
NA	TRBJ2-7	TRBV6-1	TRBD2	TGTGCCAGCAGTGCCAGAACAGGGACGACTAGCGGGAGAGCGTACGAGCAGTACTTC	CASSARTGTTSGRAYEQYF
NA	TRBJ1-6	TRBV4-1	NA	TGCGCCAGCAGCCAACCGTCCGGGACCTATAATTCACCCCTCCACTTT	CASSQPSGTYNSPLHF
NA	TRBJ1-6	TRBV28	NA	TGTGCCAGCAGTTTGCAGTCCCTTTTGAATTCACCCCTCCACTTT	CASSLQSLLNSPLHF
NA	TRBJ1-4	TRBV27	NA	TGTGCCAGCAGTTTGATGCAGGGCGGCGATAATGAAAAACTGTTTTTT	CASSLMQGGDNEKLFF
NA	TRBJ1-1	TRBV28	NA	TGTGCCAGCAGTTTGGCGGGGGAGAACACTGAAGCTTTCTTT	CASSLAGENTEAFF
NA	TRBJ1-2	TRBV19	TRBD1	TGTGCCAGTAGTATACCAGGACAGGGTTACTATGGCTACACCTTC	CASSIPGQGYYGYTF
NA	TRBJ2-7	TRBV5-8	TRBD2	TGTGCCAGCATCACAGCGGGAGGGCCGGAGTACGAGCAGTACTTC	CASITAGGPEYEQYF
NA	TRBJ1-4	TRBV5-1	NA	TGCGCCAGCAGCTTTGGGGGGAGCGCTGCAACTAATGAAAAACTGTTTTTT	CASSFGGSAATNEKLFF
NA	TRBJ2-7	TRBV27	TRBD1	TGTGCCAGCAGTGCGGGGACAGGGGGCTACGAGCAGTACTTC	CASSAGTGGYEQYF
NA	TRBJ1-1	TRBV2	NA	TGTGCCAGCAGTCCCGATTCAGGGTCCACTGAAGCTTTCTTT	CASSPDSGSTEAFF
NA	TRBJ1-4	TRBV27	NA	TGTCTTGCCAGCAGTCTCGGGTGGGAAAAACTGTTTTTT	CLASSLGWEKLFF
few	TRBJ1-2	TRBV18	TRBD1	TGTGCCAGCTCTTTGCCGACAGGGGGGAGCTATGGCTACACCTTC	CASSLPTGGSYGYTF
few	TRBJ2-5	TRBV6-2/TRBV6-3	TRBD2	TGTGCCAGCAGTTCATATAGCGGGGGGGCAGTGAGACAGGAGACCCAGTACTTC	CASSSYSGGAVRQETQYF
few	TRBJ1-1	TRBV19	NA	TGTGCCAGTAGTACAAACAGGGTTGGAACTTTCTTT	CASSTNRVGTFF
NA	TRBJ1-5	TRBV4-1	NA	TGCGCCAGCAGCCAAGATGGCAACTGGGGGGGAAATCAGCCCCAGCATTTT	CASSQDGNWGGNQPQHF
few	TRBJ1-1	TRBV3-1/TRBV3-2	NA	TGTGCCAGCAGCCAAGAATTCCGGAACACTGAAGCTTTCTTT	CASSQEFRNTEAFF
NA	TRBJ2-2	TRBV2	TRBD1	TGTGCCAGAGGTCTGCCAGGGGGCGATAACACCGGGGAGCTGTTTTTT	CARGLPGGDNTGELFF